This T cell receptor (beta chain) emerged from a study of OX40 agonist ivuxolimab in advanced cancers. Describing the broader study: Ivuxolimab, which targeted the costimulatory receptor OX40 (CD134), was an agonistic, fully human IgG2 monoclonal antibody. Intravenous ivuxolimab was administered to patients every 2 weeks at six dose levels: 0.01, 0.1, 0.3, 1.5, 3 and 10 mg/kg. Among the roughly 54 dose-escalation patients, 19 had hepatocellular carcinoma, approximately 15 melanoma, 9 renal cell carcinoma and 9 head and neck cancer. In the dose-escalation cohort, 82.7% of patients were male, and the mean age was approximately 60 years, with a range of roughly 23 to 85. Prior anti-PD-1, anti-PD-L1 or anti-CTLA-4 therapy was permitted, and checkpoint inhibitors had been received by about two fifths of dose-escalation patients. Partial responses occurred in three dose-escalation patients, of whom one had hepatocellular carcinoma and two had cutaneous melanoma. Peripheral TCRbeta sequencing aimed to test whether ivuxolimab altered TCR sequence diversity and caused clonal T-cell expansion. The paper covers the monotherapy dose-escalation part of the phase I ivuxolimab trial, which included N ≈ 57 patients.

Patients with autoimmune disease history or receiving systemic immunosuppression were excluded from the trial. Peripheral blood for TCR sequencing was drawn from every dose cohort at baseline, at cycle 4 day 1 and at cycle 7 day 1. Samples were obtained from an open-label, multicenter, first-in-human phase I dose-escalation trial of ivuxolimab. Adults with locally advanced or metastatic head and neck squamous cell, hepatocellular, melanoma or renal cell carcinoma were enrolled in the trial. Before TCR sequencing, CD4+ T cells and CD8+ T cells from peripheral blood were sorted into separate populations. Relative to germline, V is 8 bases shorter and J is 0 bases shorter, with 20 bases between their ends. Based on the germline V gene, the CDR1 and CDR2 sequences are MDHEN and SYDVKM. The CDR3 runs 17 residues from the cysteine to the phenylalanine. The kept DNA is CDR3 alone, 51 bases in frame from the first base.

Notes on this clone: There is no known antigen for this receptor. Per-nucleotide qualities are absent, and no much larger clonotype sits a single base away.

Study-level results and caveats: On average, CD8+ T cells showed more expanded clones than CD4+ T cells after ivuxolimab. The antigen specificity of the peripheral T cells that underwent clonal expansion was not determined. Low levels of normalized T-cell clonal expansion were also shown by some nonresponding patients. At doses of 0.1 to 3.0 mg/kg, clonal expansion of both CD4+ and CD8+ T cells in blood was seen between baseline and week 6. Partial responders in the 0.1-3.0 mg/kg groups had among the lowest normalized peripheral clonal expansion, especially among CD8+ T cells.

Genomic DNA was isolated from the sorted cells so that the TCRbeta CDR3 region could be sequenced. The immunoSEQ Assay was used to sequence the TCRbeta CDR3 regions. In TCRdb, the immuneACCESS table is reduced to in-frame sequences with V and J assigned. These tables do not hold every clone; where another copy was compared, an unresolved V gene accounts for under half, and the others remain unexplained. The sample table contains roughly 46,000 clones; only one count was recorded for 75% to 90% of them. The top ten constitute approximately 12% of the sample. The sequencing used CD4+ or CD8+ T cells sorted from blood, collected in a trial of the OX40 agonist ivuxolimab. This sequence uses TRBV28 and TRBJ1-5; no D gene can be assigned with confidence. This TCR came from an adult with an advanced solid tumor such as melanoma, head and neck, liver or kidney cancer. The base sequence is TGTGCCAGCGACTTACCGGGAGCGAAGTATAGCAATCAGCCCCAGCATTTT. It translates to CASDLPGAKYSNQPQHF.